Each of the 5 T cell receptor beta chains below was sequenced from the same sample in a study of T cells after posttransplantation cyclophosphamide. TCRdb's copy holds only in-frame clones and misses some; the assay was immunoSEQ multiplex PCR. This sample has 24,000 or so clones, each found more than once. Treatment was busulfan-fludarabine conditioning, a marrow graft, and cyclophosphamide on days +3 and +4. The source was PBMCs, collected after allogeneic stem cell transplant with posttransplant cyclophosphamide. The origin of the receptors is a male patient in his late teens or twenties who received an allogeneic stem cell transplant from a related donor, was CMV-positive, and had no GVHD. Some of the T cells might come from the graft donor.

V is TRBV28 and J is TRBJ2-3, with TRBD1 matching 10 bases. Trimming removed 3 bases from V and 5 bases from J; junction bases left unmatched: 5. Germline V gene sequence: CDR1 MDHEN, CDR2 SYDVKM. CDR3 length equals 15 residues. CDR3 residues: CASSFQTGGRDTQYF. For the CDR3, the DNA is TGTGCCAGCAGTTTCCAGACAGGGGGCAGAGATACGCAGTATTTT.

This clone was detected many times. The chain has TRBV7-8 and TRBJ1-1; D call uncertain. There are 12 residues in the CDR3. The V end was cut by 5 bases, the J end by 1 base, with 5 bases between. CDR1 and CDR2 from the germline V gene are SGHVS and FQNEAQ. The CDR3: CASSRGNTEAFF. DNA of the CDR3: TGTGCCAGCAGCCGCGGGAACACTGAAGCTTTCTTT.

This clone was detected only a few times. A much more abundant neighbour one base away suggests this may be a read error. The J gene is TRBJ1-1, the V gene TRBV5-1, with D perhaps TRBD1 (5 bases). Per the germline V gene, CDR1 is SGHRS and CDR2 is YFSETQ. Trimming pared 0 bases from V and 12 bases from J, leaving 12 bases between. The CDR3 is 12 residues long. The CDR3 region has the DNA TGCGCCAGCAGCTTGGAGGAGGGGTCGACTTTCTTT. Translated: CASSLEEGSTFF.

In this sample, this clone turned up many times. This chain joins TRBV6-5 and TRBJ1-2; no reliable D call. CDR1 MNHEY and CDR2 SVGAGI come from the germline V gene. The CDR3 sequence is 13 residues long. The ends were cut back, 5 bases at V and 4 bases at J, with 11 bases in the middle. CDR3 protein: CASSQREFYGYTF. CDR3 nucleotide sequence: TGTGCCAGCAGTCAGAGGGAATTCTATGGCTACACCTTC.

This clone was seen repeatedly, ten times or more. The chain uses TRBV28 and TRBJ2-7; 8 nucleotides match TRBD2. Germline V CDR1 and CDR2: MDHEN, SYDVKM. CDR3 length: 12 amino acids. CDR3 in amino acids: CRTAGGSYEQYF. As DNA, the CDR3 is TGTAGGACGGCGGGGGGCTCCTACGAGCAGTACTTC. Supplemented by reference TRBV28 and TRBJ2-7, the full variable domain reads DVKVTQSSRYLVKRTGEKVFLECVQDMDHENMFWYRQDPGLGLRLIYFSYDVKMKEKGDIPEGYSVSREKKERFSLILESASTNQTSMYLCRTAGGSYEQYFGPGTRLTVT.